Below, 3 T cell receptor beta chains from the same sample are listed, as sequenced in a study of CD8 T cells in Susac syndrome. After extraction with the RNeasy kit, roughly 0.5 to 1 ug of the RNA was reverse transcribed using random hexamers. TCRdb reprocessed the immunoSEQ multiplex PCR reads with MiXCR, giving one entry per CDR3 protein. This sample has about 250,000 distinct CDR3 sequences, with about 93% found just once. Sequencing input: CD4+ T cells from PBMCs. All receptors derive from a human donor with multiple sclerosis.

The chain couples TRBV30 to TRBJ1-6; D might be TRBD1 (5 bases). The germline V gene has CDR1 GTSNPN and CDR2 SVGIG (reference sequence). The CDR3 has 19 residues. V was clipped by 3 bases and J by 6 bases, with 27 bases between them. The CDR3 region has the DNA TGTGCCTGGAGCAAATACACCACCGGGACCGCGAGAGGTAATTCACCCCTCCACTTT. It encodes CAWSKYTTGTARGNSPLHF. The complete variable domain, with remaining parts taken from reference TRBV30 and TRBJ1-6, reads SQTIHQWPATLVQPVGSPLSLECTVEGTSNPNLYWYRQAAGRGLQLLFYSVGIGQISSEVPQNLSASRPQDRQFILSSKKLLLSDSGFYLCAWSKYTTGTARGNSPLHFGNGTRLTVT.

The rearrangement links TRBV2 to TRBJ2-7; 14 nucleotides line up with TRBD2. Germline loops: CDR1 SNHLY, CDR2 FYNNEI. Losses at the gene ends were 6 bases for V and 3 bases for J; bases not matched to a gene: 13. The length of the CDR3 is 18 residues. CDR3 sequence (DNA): TGTGCCAGCAGCAGCCACCGTCGGGGACTAGCGGGGGTCTACGAGCAGTACTTC. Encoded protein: CASSSHRRGLAGVYEQYF.

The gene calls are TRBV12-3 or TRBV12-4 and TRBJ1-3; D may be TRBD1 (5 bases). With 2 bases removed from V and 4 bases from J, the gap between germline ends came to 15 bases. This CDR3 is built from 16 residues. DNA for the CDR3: TGTGCCAGCAGTTTATACGGTTCGGGGGAAGGAAACACCATATATTTT. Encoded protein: CASSLYGSGEGNTIYF.